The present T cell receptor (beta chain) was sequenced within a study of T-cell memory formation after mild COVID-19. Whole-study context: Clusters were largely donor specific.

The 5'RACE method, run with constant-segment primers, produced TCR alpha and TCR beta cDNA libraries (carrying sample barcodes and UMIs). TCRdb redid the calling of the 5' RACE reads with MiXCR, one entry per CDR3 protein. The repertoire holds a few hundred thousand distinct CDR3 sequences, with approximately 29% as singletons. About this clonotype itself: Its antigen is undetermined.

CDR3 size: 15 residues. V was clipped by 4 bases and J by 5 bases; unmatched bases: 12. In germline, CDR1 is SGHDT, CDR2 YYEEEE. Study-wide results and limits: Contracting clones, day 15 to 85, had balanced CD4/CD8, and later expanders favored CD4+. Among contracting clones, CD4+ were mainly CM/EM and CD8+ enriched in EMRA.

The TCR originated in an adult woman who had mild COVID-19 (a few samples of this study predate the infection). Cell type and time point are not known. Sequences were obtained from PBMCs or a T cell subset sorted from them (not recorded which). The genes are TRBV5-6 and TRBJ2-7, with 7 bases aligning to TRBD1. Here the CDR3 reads CASSVGPTGFHEQYF. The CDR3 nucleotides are TGTGCCAGCAGCGTCGGTCCGACAGGGTTCCACGAGCAGTACTTC.